These 20 T cell receptor beta chains came from one sample sequenced in a study of blood T cells in healthy people across ages. A second PCR of 7 to 11 cycles used a sample-barcoded 5' primer and a J-beta primer mix. TCRdb re-called the 5' RACE reads through MiXCR, storing one row per CDR3 protein. This sample has around 800,000 distinct CDR3 sequences; about half occur once, and the top ten carry 15% to 20%. Sequencing input: blood. These receptors originate from an elderly man in good health.

The CDR3 is CSVEDRGPEAFF. CDR3 sequence (DNA): TGCAGCGTTGAAGATCGAGGCCCTGAAGCTTTCTTT. The rearrangement uses TRBV29-1 and TRBJ1-1; no clear D gene. Trimming removed 0 bases at V and 6 bases at J, with 8 bases between. Germline assignment: CDR1 SQVTM and CDR2 ANQGSEA. This CDR3 contains 12 residues.

This clonotype was counted only a few times. The rearrangement joins TRBV7-9 to TRBJ2-6; a possible D gene is TRBD1 (6 bases). CDR3 length: 15 amino acids. Germline V gene lookup returns CDR1 SEHNR and CDR2 FQNEAQ (reference sequence). V was shortened by 5 bases and J by 2 bases, with 10 bases between the two germline ends. CDR3 in amino acids: CASSPGDTGANVLTF. The CDR3, as DNA: TGTGCCAGCAGCCCAGGGGATACTGGGGCCAACGTCCTGACTTTC. The variable domain in full, completed from reference TRBV7-9 and TRBJ2-6, reads DTGVSQNPRHKITKRGQNVTFRCDPISEHNRLYWYRQTLGQGPEFLTYFQNEAQLEKSRLLSDRFSAERPKGSFSTLEIQRTEQGDSAMYLCASSPGDTGANVLTFGAGSRLTVL.

The V and J genes are TRBV4-2 and TRBJ1-2; possible D gene TRBD1, 5 bases. V shed 0 bases and J shed 4 bases, with 12 bases lying between them. This CDR3 spans 15 amino acids. Per the germline V gene, CDR1 is LGHNA and CDR2 is YNFKEQ. The CDR3 sequence is CASSQEQGPLYGYTF. The CDR3 coding sequence is TGTGCCAGCAGCCAAGAGCAGGGCCCCCTCTATGGCTACACCTTC.

The chain is built from TRBV6-2 or TRBV6-3 and TRBJ1-5, with D unclear. Trimming stripped 8 bases from V and 4 bases from J, with 9 bases between. In germline, CDR1 is MNHEY, CDR2 SVGEGT. There are 12 residues in the CDR3. Written as DNA, the CDR3 is TGTGCCAGCGGTGTCGGGAATCAGCCCCAGCATTTT. It specifies CASGVGNQPQHF.

The rearrangement uses TRBV12-3 or TRBV12-4 and TRBJ2-5; D is unresolved. Trimming pared 5 bases from V and 3 bases from J, leaving 10 bases between. This CDR3 region has 13 residues. CDR3 in DNA: TGTGCCAGCAGTATAGGGATTGAAGAGACCCAGTACTTC. The encoded protein is CASSIGIEETQYF.

The chain combines TRBV25-1 with TRBJ2-5; TRBD1 is a possible D gene (6 bases). This CDR3 is 15 amino acids long. The germline V gene encodes CDR1 MGHDK and CDR2 SYGVNS. V was pared by 6 bases and J by 1 base, with 15 bases between. The CDR3 region is CASSQTGQSQETQYF. CDR3 nucleotide sequence: TGTGCCAGCAGCCAAACCGGACAGTCCCAAGAGACCCAGTACTTC.

The chain is built from TRBV3-1 and TRBJ1-2; the D is unclear. From germline, CDR1 is LGHDT and CDR2 YNNKEL (reference sequence). V was trimmed by 5 bases and J by 8 bases, leaving 12 bases between them. This CDR3 spans 12 amino acids. CDR3 sequence reads: CASSYYTEGYTF. CDR3 coding DNA: TGTGCCAGCAGCTACTATACGGAAGGCTACACCTTC.

This clonotype was seen a handful of times. The chain recombines TRBV24-1 with TRBJ2-5; D gene unclear. Germline assignment: CDR1 KGHDR and CDR2 SFDVKD. The CDR3 covers 14 residues. The V end was cut by 3 bases, the J end by 4 bases, with 11 bases between. This chain's CDR3 is CATSDGLSIETQYF. Here the CDR3 DNA reads TGTGCCACCAGTGATGGGCTATCAATAGAGACCCAGTACTTC.

This clonotype occurred a few times. The chain's CDR3 is CASSQGWQDYQPQHF. The CDR3 region has the DNA TGTGCCAGCAGCCAAGGTTGGCAGGATTATCAGCCCCAGCATTTT. The V gene is TRBV4-2, the J gene TRBJ1-5, with D uncertain. CDR1 is LGHNA and CDR2 is YNFKEQ in the germline V gene. Trimming removed 1 base at V and 5 bases at J, with 12 bases between. The CDR3 totals 15 residues.

The CDR3 region has the DNA TGCAGTGCTCCCGGGACCTTATACGAGCAGTACTTC. It specifies CSAPGTLYEQYF. The gene calls are TRBV20-1 and TRBJ2-7; D may match TRBD1 or TRBD2 (5 bases each). Trimming took 5 bases from V and 4 from J, leaving 12 bases between them. The CDR3 loop spans 12 amino acids. Per the germline V gene, CDR1 is DFQATT and CDR2 is SNEGSKA (reference sequence).

This clonotype occurred a few times. The rearrangement joins TRBV20-1 to TRBJ2-5, with TRBD2 as a possible D gene (6 bases). The CDR3 loop spans 13 amino acids. Germline loops: CDR1 DFQATT, CDR2 SNEGSKA (reference sequence). V was clipped by 5 bases and J by 2 bases, with 12 bases between them. The CDR3 here is CSALSGGQETQYF. CDR3 nucleotides: TGCAGTGCTCTATCTGGGGGGCAAGAGACCCAGTACTTC.

The V and J genes are TRBV7-3 and TRBJ2-1; possibly TRBD2 for D (5 bases). Germline values: CDR1 SGHTA, CDR2 FQGTGA. The length of the CDR3 is 13 residues. V lost 5 bases and J 12 bases, leaving 17 bases between the germline ends. The CDR3 DNA follows: TGTGCCAGCAGCCTCAAGGGCGAGGGCGGGCAGTTCTTC. It specifies CASSLKGEGGQFF. The full variable domain, with the rest looked up from reference TRBV7-3 and TRBJ2-1, is GAGVSQTPSNKVTEKGKYVELRCDPISGHTALYWYRQSLGQGPEFLIYFQGTGAADDSGLPNDRFFAVRPEGSVSTLKIQRTERGDSAVYLCASSLKGEGGQFFGPGTRLTVL.

The rearrangement joins TRBV20-1 to TRBJ2-3, with D hard to call. CDR1 and CDR2 (germline): DFQATT, SNEGSKA (reference sequence). The V gene lost 5 bases and the J gene lost 9 bases, with 18 bases spanning the gap. The CDR3 extends over 13 amino acids. As DNA, the CDR3 is TGCAGTGCTGTCAGTTCCGGAGAAAACACGCAGTATTTT. Residues: CSAVSSGENTQYF.

With respect to this clonotype: Sequence at one end of the junction differs from germline and may be a read error. The chain uses TRBV12-3 or TRBV12-4 and TRBJ2-7, with 7 bases lining up with TRBD2. This CDR3 region has 14 residues. The CDR3 sequence: CVSSFRAGDYEQYF. The CDR3 DNA reads as TGTGTCAGCAGTTTTCGCGCGGGAGACTACGAGCAGTACTTC.

This clonotype was found a few times. This rearrangement joins TRBV11-3 to TRBJ2-1, with D maybe TRBD1 (5 bases). CDR1 SGHNT and CDR2 YENEEA come from the germline V gene. CDR3 length: 14 residues. Between the trimmed V and J ends, which lost 4 bases and 4 bases, there was a span of 11 bases. The CDR3 loop reads CASSSGQTYNEQFF. DNA of the CDR3: TGTGCCAGCAGCTCAGGACAAACGTACAATGAGCAGTTCTTC. Based on the CDR3 plus reference TRBV11-3 and TRBJ2-1, the full variable domain is EAGVVQSPRYKIIEKKQPVAFWCNPISGHNTLYWYLQNLGQGPELLIRYENEEAVDDSQLPKDRFSAERLKGVDSTLKIQPAELGDSAVYLCASSSGQTYNEQFFGPGTRLTVL.

The gene calls are TRBV7-2 and TRBJ2-5, with D perhaps being TRBD1 or TRBD2 (5 bases each). V was trimmed by 1 base and J by 1 base, leaving 19 bases between them. Germline loops: CDR1 SGHTA, CDR2 FQGNSA. The CDR3 totals 18 residues. CDR3 coding DNA: TGTGCCAGCAGCTTAGTGGTTCGGCAGGGACGGGGCCAAGAGACCCAGTACTTC. Protein: CASSLVVRQGRGQETQYF.

The chain recombines TRBV12-3 or TRBV12-4 with TRBJ2-3; 7 bases map to TRBD1. J gave up 11 bases and V 4 bases, and 12 bases lay outside the gene matches. The CDR3 has 14 amino acids. The CDR3 DNA reads as TGTGCCAGCAGTTCCCGACAGGGCACAGATGTGCAGTATTTT. Residues: CASSSRQGTDVQYF.

In this sample, this clonotype turned up once. V and J are TRBV4-3 and TRBJ2-5, with 16 nucleotides matching TRBD2. Judging by the DNA end, TRBJ2-7 fits better; the J call may be wrong. Germline V gives CDR1 LGHNA, CDR2 YSLEER. There are 22 residues in the CDR3. This chain's CDR3 is CASSQGPTPGLAGGKAYYEQYF. As DNA, the CDR3 is TGCGCCAGCAGCCAAGGCCCTACCCCGGGACTAGCGGGGGGGAAAGCATACTACGAGCAGTACTTC.

This clonotype has just a few counts. The junction does not match germline at one end; this may be a read error. The J gene is TRBJ2-4, the V gene TRBV9; possible D gene TRBD2, 6 bases. CDR1 is SGDLS, CDR2 YYNGEE, per germline. This CDR3 is built from 17 residues. The CDR3 loop reads CASSVDGGGSQKSIQYF. The DNA for the CDR3 is TGTGCCAGCAGCGTTGATGGGGGAGGTAGCCAAAAAAGCATTCAGTACTTC.

This clonotype was observed at least ten times. The chain uses TRBV11-2 and TRBJ2-3, with 9 nucleotides matching TRBD1. Germline V gene sequence: CDR1 SGHAT, CDR2 FQNNGV. This CDR3 has 16 residues. The V gene end was trimmed by 4 bases and the J gene end by 4 bases; junction bases not matched to a gene: 9. The CDR3 here is CASSSRGTGSSDTQYF. CDR3 coding DNA: TGTGCCAGCAGCTCCCGCGGGACAGGGTCTTCAGATACGCAGTATTTT.